A single sample gave rise to the 11 T cell receptor beta chains below, sequenced in a study of CD8 T cells in cerebrospinal fluid in Alzheimer's disease. TCRdb re-called the 10x single-cell sequencing reads; one entry per CDR3 protein, DNA not given. Its listing shows 600 to 850 distinct CDR3 sequences. The sample was cerebrospinal fluid. These receptor sequences come from a human donor with Alzheimer's disease.

This clonotype is called medium-sized based on its frequency. The V call is TRBV5-1, the J call TRBJ1-2; TCRdb selects TRBD1, and the lack of DNA leaves this call unchecked. The CDR3 runs 14 residues. Germline V gene lookup returns CDR1 SGHRS and CDR2 YFSETQ. The CDR3 region is CASSPGDTRPGYTF.

Considering frequency, this clonotype is hyperexpanded (1% or more). V is TRBV10-2 and J is TRBJ2-5; the TCRdb D gene call, TRBD1, has no DNA to confirm it. The germline V gene encodes CDR1 WSHSY and CDR2 SAAADI. The CDR3 contains 12 residues. The CDR3 sequence: CASSDRPGTQYF.

J is TRBJ1-1 and V is TRBV20-1; TCRdb's assignment of TRBD1 cannot be checked, as there is no DNA. This CDR3 region has 11 residues. Germline-derived CDR1 and CDR2 are DFQATT and SNEGSKA (reference sequence). The CDR3 is CSASPYTEAFF.

The rearrangement links TRBV27 to TRBJ1-5; TCRdb returns TRBD1, unconfirmable since there is no DNA. In germline, CDR1 is MNHEY, CDR2 SMNVEV (reference sequence). The CDR3 is 14 amino acids. The CDR3 spells CASSSGQGYQPQHF.

Frequency places this clonotype as medium-sized (0.01 to 0.1%). The chain links TRBV28 to TRBJ2-5; the D call of TRBD1 rests on TCRdb alone, since no DNA is present to check it. The CDR3 sequence is 14 residues long. The germline V gene has CDR1 MDHEN and CDR2 SYDVKM. CDR3 amino acids: CASSFRRGLETQYF. The variable domain in full, with the rest retrieved from reference TRBV28 and TRBJ2-5, is DVKVTQSSRYLVKRTGEKVFLECVQDMDHENMFWYRQDPGLGLRLIYFSYDVKMKEKGDIPEGYSVSREKKERFSLILESASTNQTSMYLCASSFRRGLETQYFGPGTRLLVL.

This clonotype is medium-sized by frequency. This chain connects TRBV28 to TRBJ1-1; TCRdb picks TRBD1, but there is no DNA to check that call. The CDR3 runs to 14 residues. The germline V gene encodes CDR1 MDHEN and CDR2 SYDVKM. The chain's CDR3 is CASRRGGEVTEAFF.

Frequency places this clonotype as medium-sized. The chain employs TRBV19 and TRBJ1-1. The CDR3 extends over 14 amino acids. Germline CDR1 is LNHDA and CDR2 is SQIVND (reference sequence). The CDR3 reads CASSGGTRDTEAFF.

Its frequency marks this clonotype as large. The chain carries TRBV7-2 and TRBJ2-7; without DNA, the TCRdb call of TRBD2 cannot be checked. Germline V CDR1 and CDR2: SGHTA, FQGNSA. The CDR3 runs to 14 residues. CDR3 protein: CASSSTSGGYEQYF.

According to its frequency, this clonotype is large. V and J are TRBV20-1 and TRBJ2-1; the TRBD1 assignment by TCRdb is unverifiable without DNA. This CDR3 has 14 amino acids. Germline V gene lookup returns CDR1 DFQATT and CDR2 SNEGSKA (reference sequence). This chain's CDR3 is CSAGWTGGSGEQFF.

The V and J genes are TRBV30 and TRBJ2-3; the D call of TRBD2 rests on TCRdb alone, since no DNA is present to check it. The CDR3 contains 16 residues. Germline loops: CDR1 GTSNPN, CDR2 SVGIG (reference sequence). This chain's CDR3 is CAWSPGLAGVGDTQYF.

Frequency places this clonotype as medium-sized. The rearrangement uses TRBV5-1 and TRBJ2-1; TCRdb's D gene call, TRBD1, goes unchecked for lack of DNA. The CDR3 spans 17 residues. The germline CDR1 and CDR2 sequences are SGHRS and YFSETQ. CDR3 sequence: CASGTNSGTGAYNEQFF.